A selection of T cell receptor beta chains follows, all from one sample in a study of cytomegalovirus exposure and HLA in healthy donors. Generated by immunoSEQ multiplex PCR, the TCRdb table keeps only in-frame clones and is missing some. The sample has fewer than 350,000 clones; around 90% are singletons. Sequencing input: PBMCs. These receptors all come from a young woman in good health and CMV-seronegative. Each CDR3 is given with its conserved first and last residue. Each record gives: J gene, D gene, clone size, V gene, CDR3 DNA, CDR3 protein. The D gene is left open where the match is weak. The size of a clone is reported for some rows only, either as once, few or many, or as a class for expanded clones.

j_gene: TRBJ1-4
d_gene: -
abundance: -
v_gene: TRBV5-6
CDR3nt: TGTGCCAGCAGGAAGGGAGGCGCGGGTGAAAAACTGTTTTTT
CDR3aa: CASRKGGAGEKLFF

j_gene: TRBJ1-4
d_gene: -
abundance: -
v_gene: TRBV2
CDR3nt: TGTGCCAGCAGGGCGCAGGGTTTTGATAATGAAAAACTGTTTTTT
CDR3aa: CASRAQGFDNEKLFF

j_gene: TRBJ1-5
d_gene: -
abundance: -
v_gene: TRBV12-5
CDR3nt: TGTGCTAGTGGTTTGCAGGGGAATCAGCCCCAGCATTTT
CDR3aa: CASGLQGNQPQHF

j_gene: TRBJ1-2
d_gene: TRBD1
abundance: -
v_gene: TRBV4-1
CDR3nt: TGCGCCAGCAGCCAGACACAGGGGGCTTCCTATGGCTACACCTTC
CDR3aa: CASSQTQGASYGYTF

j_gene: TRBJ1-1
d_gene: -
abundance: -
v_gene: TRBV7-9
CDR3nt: TGTTCCAGCACCATCCTCGGGGGTTCGGCTGAAGCTTTCTTT
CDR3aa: CSSTILGGSAEAFF

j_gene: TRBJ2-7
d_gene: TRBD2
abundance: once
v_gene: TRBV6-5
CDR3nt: TGTGCCAGCAGTGCCACTAGCGGGGGGCCCTACGAGCAGTACTTC
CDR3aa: CASSATSGGPYEQYF

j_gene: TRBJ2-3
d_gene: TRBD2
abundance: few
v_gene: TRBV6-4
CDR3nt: TGTGCCAGCAGTCCTTCTAGCGGGGGCACAGATACGCAGTATTTT
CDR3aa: CASSPSSGGTDTQYF

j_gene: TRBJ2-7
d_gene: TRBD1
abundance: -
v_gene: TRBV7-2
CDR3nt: TGTGCCAGCAGCTTAGGAGGGGGCAGCTCCTACGAGCAGTACTTC
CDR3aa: CASSLGGGSSYEQYF

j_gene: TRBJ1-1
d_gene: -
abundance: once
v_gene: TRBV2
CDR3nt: TGTGCCAGCACCACGGGCACTGAAGCTTTCTTT
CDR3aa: CASTTGTEAFF

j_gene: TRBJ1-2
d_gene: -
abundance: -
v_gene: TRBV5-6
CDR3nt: TGTGCCAGCAGCCCGGGAAGGGGACAAACTGGCTACACCTTC
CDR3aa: CASSPGRGQTGYTF

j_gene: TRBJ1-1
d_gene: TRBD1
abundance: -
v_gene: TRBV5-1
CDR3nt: TGCGCCAGCAGCTTAGGGGGCGAGAACACTGAAGCTTTCTTT
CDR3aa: CASSLGGENTEAFF

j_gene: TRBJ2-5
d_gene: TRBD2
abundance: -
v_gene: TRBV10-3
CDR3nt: TGTGCCATCAGGAAAGCGGGGGGCTTTGGAGAGACCCAGTACTTC
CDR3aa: CAIRKAGGFGETQYF

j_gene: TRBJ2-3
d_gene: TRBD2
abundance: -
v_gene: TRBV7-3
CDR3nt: TGTGCCAGCAGCTCGAGACTAGCGGGGGGACAGGGCACAGATACGCAGTATTTT
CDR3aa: CASSSRLAGGQGTDTQYF

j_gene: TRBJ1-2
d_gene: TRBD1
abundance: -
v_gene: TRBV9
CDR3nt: TGTGCCAGCAGCGTAAGGTCAGGGGGGAACTATGGCTACACCTTC
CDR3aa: CASSVRSGGNYGYTF

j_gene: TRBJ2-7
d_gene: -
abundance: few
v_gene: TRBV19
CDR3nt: TGTGCCAGTAGTCCTGGACGGAGGAGGGTCTACGAGCAGTACTTC
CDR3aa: CASSPGRRRVYEQYF

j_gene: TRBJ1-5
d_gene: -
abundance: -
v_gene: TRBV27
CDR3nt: TGTGCCAGCACGCATGCTACCACAGGGAATCAGCCCCAGCATTTT
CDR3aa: CASTHATTGNQPQHF

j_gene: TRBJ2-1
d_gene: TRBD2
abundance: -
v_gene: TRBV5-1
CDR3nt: TGCGCCAGCAGCGGGGGACTAGCGGGGGTTACCGACTACAATGAGCAGTTCTTC
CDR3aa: CASSGGLAGVTDYNEQFF

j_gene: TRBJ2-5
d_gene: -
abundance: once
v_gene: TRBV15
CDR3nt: TGTGCCACCAGCAGCCCCGAGACAGGCACAGAGACCCAGTACTTC
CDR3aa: CATSSPETGTETQYF

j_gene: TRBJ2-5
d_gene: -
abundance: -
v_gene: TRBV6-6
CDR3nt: TGTGCCAGCAGTTACCCGATCGCGGACAGCCAAGAGACCCAGTACTTC
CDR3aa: CASSYPIADSQETQYF

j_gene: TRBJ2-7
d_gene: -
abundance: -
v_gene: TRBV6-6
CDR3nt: TGTGCCACGATGAGCCTTTCCTACGAGCAGTACTTC
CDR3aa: CATMSLSYEQYF

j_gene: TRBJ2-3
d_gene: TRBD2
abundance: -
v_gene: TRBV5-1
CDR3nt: TGCGCCAGCAGCCCGGGGCTAGCGGGACGCACAGATACGCAGTATTTT
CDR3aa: CASSPGLAGRTDTQYF

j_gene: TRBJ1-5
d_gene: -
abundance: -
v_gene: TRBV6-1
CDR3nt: TGTGCCACCCTCGGGGCGGGGGGACGTCAGCCCCAGCATTTT
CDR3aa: CATLGAGGRQPQHF

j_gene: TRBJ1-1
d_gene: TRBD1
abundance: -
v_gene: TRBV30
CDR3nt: TGTGCCTGGAGTGTAGGGACAGTTGACACTGAAGCTTTCTTT
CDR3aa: CAWSVGTVDTEAFF

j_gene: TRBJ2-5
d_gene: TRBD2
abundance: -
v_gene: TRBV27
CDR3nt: TGTGCCAGCAGTCCCAGCGGGGGGCGACAAGAGACCCAGTACTTC
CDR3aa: CASSPSGGRQETQYF

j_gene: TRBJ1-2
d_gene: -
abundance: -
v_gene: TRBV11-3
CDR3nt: TGTGCCAGCAGCTTAGTGGGGACATATGGCTACACCTTC
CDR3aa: CASSLVGTYGYTF

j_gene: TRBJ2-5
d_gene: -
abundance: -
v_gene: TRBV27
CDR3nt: TGTGCCAGTAGGGGGGGAGAGACCCAGTACTTC
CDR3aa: CASRGGETQYF

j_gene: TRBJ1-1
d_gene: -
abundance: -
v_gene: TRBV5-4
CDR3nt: TGTGCCAGCAGCTTGGCCTTTCAGGGTGTGACTGAAGCTTTCTTT
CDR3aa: CASSLAFQGVTEAFF

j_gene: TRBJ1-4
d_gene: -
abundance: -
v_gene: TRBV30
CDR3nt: TGTGCCTGGAGTGTCTTGGCCACCCCAACTAATGAAAAACTGTTTTTT
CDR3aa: CAWSVLATPTNEKLFF

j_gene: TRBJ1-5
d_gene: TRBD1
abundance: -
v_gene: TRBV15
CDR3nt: TGTGCCACCCGTACAGGGGAGAGCAATCAGCCCCAGCATTTT
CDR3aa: CATRTGESNQPQHF

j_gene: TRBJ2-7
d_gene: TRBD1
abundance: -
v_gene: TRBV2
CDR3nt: TGTGCCAGCAGGGACGGACAGGGGGGGTCCTACGAGCAGTACTTC
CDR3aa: CASRDGQGGSYEQYF

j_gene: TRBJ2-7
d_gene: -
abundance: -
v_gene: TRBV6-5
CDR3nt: TGTGCCAGCAATGCGGGGCCCTACGAGCAGTACTTC
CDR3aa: CASNAGPYEQYF

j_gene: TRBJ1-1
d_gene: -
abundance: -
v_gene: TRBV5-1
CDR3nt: TGCGCCAGCAGGTATGAGGTAGGCACTGAAGCTTTCTTT
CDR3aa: CASRYEVGTEAFF

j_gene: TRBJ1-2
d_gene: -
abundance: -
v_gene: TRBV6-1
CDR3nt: TGTGCCAGCAGTGAATTCTTAGTTGGACACTTC
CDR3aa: CASSEFLVGHF

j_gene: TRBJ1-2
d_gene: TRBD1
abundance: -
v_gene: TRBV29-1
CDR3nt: TGCAGCGTGTGGACAGGGACGAGGGATGGCTACACCTTC
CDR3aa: CSVWTGTRDGYTF

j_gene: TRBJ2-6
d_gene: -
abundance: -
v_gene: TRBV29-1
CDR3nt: TGCAGCGTTACAATGGCTGGGGCCAACGTCCTGACTTTC
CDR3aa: CSVTMAGANVLTF

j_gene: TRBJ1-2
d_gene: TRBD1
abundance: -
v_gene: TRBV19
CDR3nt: TGTGCCAGTAGTCTAGGACAGGGAGGAAACTATGGCTACACCTTC
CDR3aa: CASSLGQGGNYGYTF

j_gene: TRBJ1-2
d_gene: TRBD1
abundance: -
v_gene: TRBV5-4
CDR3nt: TGTGCCAGCAGCTTGGTTGGACAGGGTAGCTATGGCTACACCTTC
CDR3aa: CASSLVGQGSYGYTF

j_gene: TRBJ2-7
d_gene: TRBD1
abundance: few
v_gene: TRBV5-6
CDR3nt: TGTGCCAGCAGTCTCAGTCCGGGACAGGGGGTTTCCTACGAGCAGTACTTC
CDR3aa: CASSLSPGQGVSYEQYF

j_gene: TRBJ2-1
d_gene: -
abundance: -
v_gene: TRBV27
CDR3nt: TGTGCCAGCAGTCTTCTTGAGGGAAACAATGAGCAGTTCTTC
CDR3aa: CASSLLEGNNEQFF

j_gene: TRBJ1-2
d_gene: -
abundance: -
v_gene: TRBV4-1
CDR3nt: TGCGCCAGCAGCCAAGTGCCAGGGGCCACGGATGGCTACACCTTC
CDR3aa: CASSQVPGATDGYTF

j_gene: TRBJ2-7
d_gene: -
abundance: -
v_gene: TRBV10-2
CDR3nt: TGCGCCAGCAGTGACGACATCTCCTACGAGCAGTACTTC
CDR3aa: CASSDDISYEQYF

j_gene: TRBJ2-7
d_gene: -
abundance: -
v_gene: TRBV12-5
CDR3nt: TGTGCTAGTGGTTCCCCATGGGAGTCCAACTACGAGCAGTACTTC
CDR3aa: CASGSPWESNYEQYF

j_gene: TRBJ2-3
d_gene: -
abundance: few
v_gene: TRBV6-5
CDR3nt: TGTGCCAGCAGCTCCGTAGATACGCAGTATTTT
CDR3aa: CASSSVDTQYF

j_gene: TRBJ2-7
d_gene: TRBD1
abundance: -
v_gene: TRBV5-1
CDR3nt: TGCGCCAGCAGCTTGCGACAGGGCTACGAGCAGTACTTC
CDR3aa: CASSLRQGYEQYF

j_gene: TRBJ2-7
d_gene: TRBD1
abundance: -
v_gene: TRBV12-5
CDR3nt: TGTGCCGCCGGACAGGGGAACGAGCAGTACTTC
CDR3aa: CAAGQGNEQYF

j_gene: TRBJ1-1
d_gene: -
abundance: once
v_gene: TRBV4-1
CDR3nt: TGCGCCAGCAGCCAAGGAGGGGGTAGAACAACTGAAGCTTTCTTT
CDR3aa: CASSQGGGRTTEAFF

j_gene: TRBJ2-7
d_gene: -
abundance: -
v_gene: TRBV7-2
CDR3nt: TGTGCCAGCAGTGGGGGGAGCAGCTCCTACGAGCAGTACTTC
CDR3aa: CASSGGSSSYEQYF

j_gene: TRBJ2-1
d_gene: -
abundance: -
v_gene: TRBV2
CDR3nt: TGTGCCAGCAGTGAACAGTGGACAGAGTTCTACAATGAGCAGTTCTTC
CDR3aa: CASSEQWTEFYNEQFF

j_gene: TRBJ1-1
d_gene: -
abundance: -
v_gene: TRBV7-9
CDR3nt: TGTGCCAGCGTGGTGGGGCTGAACACTGAAGCTTTCTTT
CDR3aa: CASVVGLNTEAFF

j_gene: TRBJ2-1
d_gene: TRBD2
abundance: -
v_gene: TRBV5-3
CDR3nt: TGTGCCAGAAGCCAACTAGCGGGGGACGTCAATGAGCAGTTCTTC
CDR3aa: CARSQLAGDVNEQFF

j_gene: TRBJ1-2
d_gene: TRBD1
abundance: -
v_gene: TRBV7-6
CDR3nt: TGTGCCAGCAGCTTAGCGAGGGACAGGCCCAACTATGGCTACACCTTC
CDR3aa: CASSLARDRPNYGYTF

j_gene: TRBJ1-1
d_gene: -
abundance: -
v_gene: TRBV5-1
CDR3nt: TGCGCCAGCAGCTTAGGGGGTGGGAACACTGAAGCTTTCTTT
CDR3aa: CASSLGGGNTEAFF